A single sample gave rise to the 23 T cell receptor beta chains below, sequenced in a study of blood T cell repertoires in COVID-19 (dated by TCRdb to the early 2020s). Libraries were built with the immunoSEQ multiplex PCR assay. TCRdb took over this immuneACCESS table, retaining in-frame rearrangements with V and J assigned. Such tables are incomplete; in checked studies, under half of the missing clones stem from an unresolved V gene, and the remainder is unexplained. The sample records approximately 52,000 clones, roughly nine tenths of which are singletons. The ten largest account for over 4% of the sample. The sequenced sample was peripheral blood. The receptors stem from a man aged 55 to 70 with active COVID-19.

The chain is built from TRBV5-4 and TRBJ2-7, with TRBD2 identical over 9 bases. Trimming cost V 0 bases and J 2 bases; bases outside gene matches: 6. The CDR3 has 16 amino acids. The germline V gene encodes CDR1 SGHNT and CDR2 YYREEE (reference sequence). The CDR3 region is CASSLAGTSRTYEQYF. In DNA form, the CDR3 reads TGTGCCAGCAGCTTGGCCGGGACTAGCAGAACCTACGAGCAGTACTTC.

The CDR3 DNA is TGTGCCAGCAGCTTATCTTGGAGGGTTGGGGATTCTGAAGCTTTCTTT. Its translation: CASSLSWRVGDSEAFF. J is TRBJ1-1 and V is TRBV7-2; no clear D gene. Trimming stripped 2 bases from V and 6 bases from J, with 19 bases between. The CDR3 sequence is 16 residues long. Germline V CDR1 and CDR2: SGHTA, FQGNSA.

In its sample, this clone was seen a few times. This chain connects TRBV2 to TRBJ2-1; 9 bases are shared with TRBD2. CDR3 length: 17 amino acids. Trimming removed 1 base from V and 3 bases from J; junction bases left unmatched: 7. CDR1 SNHLY and CDR2 FYNNEI come from the germline V gene. In DNA, the CDR3 is TGTGCCAGCAGTGAAGAAACCCGCGGGAGGGACTACAATGAGCAGTTCTTC. Protein: CASSEETRGRDYNEQFF.

The J gene is TRBJ2-1, the V gene TRBV2; TRBD2 is a possible D gene (5 bases). The germline V gene encodes CDR1 SNHLY and CDR2 FYNNEI. V dropped 4 bases and J dropped 6 bases, with 13 bases sitting between them. The CDR3 runs to 14 residues. In nucleotides, the CDR3 is TGTGCCAGCAGTGTGGCACCGAGGGTCAATGAGCAGTTCTTC. It encodes CASSVAPRVNEQFF.

The chain links TRBV7-2 to TRBJ1-2; TRBD1 matches 9 bases. The CDR3 totals 15 residues. Germline V CDR1 and CDR2: SGHTA, FQGNSA. Trimming cost V 5 bases and J 1 base; bases outside gene matches: 5. CDR3 sequence (DNA): TGTGCCAGCAGCCCGCGGACAGGGGATAACTATGGCTACACCTTC. This codes for CASSPRTGDNYGYTF.

The chain couples TRBV5-1 to TRBJ1-6; 11 bases align to TRBD1. Germline CDR1 and CDR2: SGHRS and YFSETQ. The CDR3 consists of 15 residues. The J segment lost 3 bases and the V segment lost 5 bases, leaving 1 base of the junction unmatched. CDR3 region: CASRGTGGYNSPLHF. The CDR3 DNA reads as TGCGCCAGCAGAGGGACAGGGGGCTATAATTCACCCCTCCACTTT.

The table lists this clone with a count of one. This rearrangement joins TRBV19 to TRBJ2-7, with D possibly being TRBD2 (5 bases). V dropped 7 bases and J dropped 6 bases, with 16 bases sitting between them. Germline V gives CDR1 LNHDA, CDR2 SQIVND (reference sequence). The CDR3 has 13 residues. CDR3 protein: CASKGREFGEQYF. The CDR3 DNA reads as TGTGCCAGTAAGGGAAGGGAGTTTGGCGAGCAGTACTTC.

This chain links TRBV6-5 with TRBJ1-5; a weak D match, TRBD1 (5 bases). V lost 2 bases and J lost 5, with 10 bases in between. The length of the CDR3 is 14 residues. Per germline, CDR1 MNHEY and CDR2 SVGAGI. Here the CDR3 reads CASSYDSGDQPQHF. DNA of the CDR3: TGTGCCAGCAGTTACGACAGTGGGGATCAGCCCCAGCATTTT.

The chain recombines TRBV5-1 with TRBJ1-4; D remains ambiguous. The CDR3 is made up of 16 amino acids. Per germline, CDR1 SGHRS and CDR2 YFSETQ. V gave up 0 bases and J gave up 0 bases, with 9 bases separating them. CDR3 sequence reads: CASSLGGSATNEKLFF. CDR3 nucleotide sequence: TGCGCCAGCAGCTTGGGCGGCAGCGCAACTAATGAAAAACTGTTTTTT.

V is TRBV11-2 and J is TRBJ2-1, with 13 nucleotides matching TRBD2. V shed 3 bases and J 1 base; nucleotides not matched to a gene: 6. Germline CDR1 SGHAT, CDR2 FQNNGV. This CDR3 contains 18 residues. The CDR3 reads CASSFLRTSGSSYNEQFF. In nucleotides, the CDR3 is TGTGCCAGCAGCTTCCTCCGGACTAGCGGGAGTTCCTACAATGAGCAGTTCTTC.

With regard to this clone: The germline gene is not matched at one end of the junction; a read error may be the cause. The V gene is TRBV19, the J gene TRBJ2-1; D may be TRBD2 (6 bases). There are 16 residues in the CDR3. CDR1 and CDR2 (germline): LNHDA, SQIVND (reference sequence). The CDR3 DNA sequence: TGTGCCAGTAGTCGGAGGGGAGGCTACTCCAACAATGAGCAGTTCTTC. This gives the protein CASSRRGGYSNNEQFF.

This chain joins TRBV7-2 and TRBJ2-1; D is possibly TRBD1 (7 bases). There are 13 residues in the CDR3. V dropped 5 bases and J dropped 10 bases, with 15 bases sitting between them. CDR1 is SGHTA, CDR2 FQGNSA, per germline. The CDR3: CASSLFRGVEQFF. CDR3 nucleotides: TGTGCCAGCAGCCTATTCAGGGGGGTGGAGCAGTTCTTC.

The chain joins TRBV24-1 to TRBJ2-7, with a tentative D call TRBD2 (5 bases). V lost 6 bases, J lost 2 bases, and 7 bases lay in between. The CDR3 runs 12 residues. Germline CDR1 KGHDR, CDR2 SFDVKD. This CDR3 is CATSPGTYEQYF. CDR3 sequence (DNA): TGTGCCACCAGTCCGGGAACCTACGAGCAGTACTTC.

The chain links TRBV28 to TRBJ2-7, with 7 bases identical to TRBD1. V gave up 5 bases and J gave up 3 bases; unmatched junction bases: 10. The CDR3 length is 15 residues. From germline, CDR1 is MDHEN and CDR2 SYDVKM. CDR3 protein: CASSVPGTVNYEQYF. The CDR3 nucleotides are TGTGCCAGCAGTGTACCCGGGACAGTGAACTACGAGCAGTACTTC.

J is TRBJ2-1 and V is TRBV6-1, with D possibly TRBD2 on 6 matching bases. Germline lookup yields CDR1 MNHNS and CDR2 SASEGT. CDR3 size: 14 residues. Trimming cost V 3 bases and J 0 bases, with 6 bases left between them. This chain's CDR3 is CASSDGGSYNEQFF. The CDR3 bases are TGTGCCAGCAGTGACGGGGGCTCCTACAATGAGCAGTTCTTC.

The chain has TRBV28 and TRBJ1-6; 9 nucleotides line up with TRBD1. Germline CDR1 and CDR2: MDHEN and SYDVKM. Trimming removed 6 bases from V and 10 bases from J; junction bases left unmatched: 7. The CDR3 loop spans 14 amino acids. CDR3 coding DNA: TGTGCCAGCAGGGAACAGGGGGCGAGATCACCCCTCCACTTT. This encodes CASREQGARSPLHF.

The chain couples TRBV11-3 to TRBJ2-1; possible D gene TRBD2, 6 bases. The germline gives CDR1 SGHNT, CDR2 YENEEA. The V gene lost 5 bases and the J gene lost 4 bases, with 12 bases spanning the gap. The CDR3 length is 14 residues. The CDR3: CASSPQTSYNEQFF. The CDR3 region has the DNA TGTGCCAGCAGCCCCCAGACTAGTTACAATGAGCAGTTCTTC.

This clone was recorded once. At one boundary the junction diverges from the germline segment, which might be a read error. J is TRBJ1-1 and V is TRBV27; D is perhaps TRBD1 (5 bases). The CDR3 covers 9 residues. Germline V gene sequence: CDR1 MNHEY, CDR2 SMNVEV (reference sequence). CDR3 loop: CASPGFFVF. The DNA of the CDR3 is TGTGCCAGCCCAGGGTTTTTCGTCTTT.

The CDR3 coding sequence is TGCGCCAGCAGCTTATCCGGGACTAGTGGAGATACGCAGTATTTT. Its protein product is CASSLSGTSGDTQYF. The chain uses TRBV5-1 and TRBJ2-3, with 8 bases matching TRBD2. The germline gives CDR1 SGHRS, CDR2 YFSETQ. The CDR3 length is 15 residues. J gave up 5 bases and V 2 bases, and 7 bases lay outside the gene matches.

The V gene is TRBV7-6, the J gene TRBJ2-5; 8 positions agree with TRBD1. V shed 1 base and J 5 bases; nucleotides not matched to a gene: 6. The CDR3 sequence is 15 residues long. Looked up from germline, CDR1 is SGHVS and CDR2 is FNYEAQ. The CDR3 sequence: CASSLVQGESETQYF. In DNA form, the CDR3 reads TGTGCCAGCAGCTTAGTACAGGGGGAGAGTGAGACCCAGTACTTC. Supplemented by reference TRBV7-6 and TRBJ2-5, the full variable domain reads GAGVSQSPRYKVTKRGQDVALRCDPISGHVSLYWYRQALGQGPEFLTYFNYEAQQDKSGLPNDRFSAERPEGSISTLTIQRTEQRDSAMYRCASSLVQGESETQYFGPGTRLLVL.

The rearrangement links TRBV6-5 to TRBJ1-1; D is ambiguous. This CDR3 is built from 13 residues. Germline V CDR1 and CDR2: MNHEY, SVGAGI. V was pared by 0 bases and J by 1 base, with 3 bases between. CDR3 protein: CASSYSANTEAFF. DNA for the CDR3: TGTGCCAGCAGTTACTCGGCGAACACTGAAGCTTTCTTT.

V is TRBV18 and J is TRBJ2-5; 10 bases agree with TRBD2. The J segment lost 4 bases and the V segment lost 4 bases, leaving 6 bases of the junction unmatched. Germline CDR1 is KGHSH and CDR2 is LQKENI. This CDR3 spans 15 amino acids. The chain's CDR3 is CASSRSSGSGETQYF. In DNA, the CDR3 is TGTGCCAGCTCACGGTCTAGCGGGAGTGGAGAGACCCAGTACTTC.

The V gene is TRBV7-2, the J gene TRBJ2-7, with 8 bases that match TRBD2. V lost 1 base to trimming and J lost 4 bases; unmatched junction nucleotides: 9. This CDR3 region has 16 residues. Germline CDR1 is SGHTA and CDR2 is FQGNSA. The CDR3 DNA reads TGTGCCAGCAGCTTAGAATTCACTAGCGGTCGTTACGAGCAGTACTTC. Protein sequence: CASSLEFTSGRYEQYF.